Below, 21 T cell receptor beta chains from the same sample are listed, as sequenced in a study of long-term antiretroviral therapy in people with HIV. Investigators performed immunoSEQ version v3.0 at survey level. Only in-frame clones appear in the TCRdb table, and some are missing; sequencing was by immunoSEQ multiplex PCR. Of approximately 45,000 clones in the sample, roughly 86% were seen once. Here the sequenced sample was unsorted PBMCs, taken 0.1 years before starting antiretroviral therapy. Receptors originate from a woman between 50 and 59 years old with HIV.

This clone was detected a few times. Compared with germline, one end of the junction differs, possibly owing to a read error. V is TRBV7-9 and J is TRBJ2-1; D remains unclear. Germline CDR1 SEHNR, CDR2 FQNEAQ (reference sequence). This CDR3 has 11 amino acids. This CDR3 is CASSSYDEQFF. The CDR3 nucleotides read TGTGCCAGCAGCTCCTACGATGAGCAGTTCTTC.

The genes are TRBV5-8 and TRBJ1-5; TRBD1 agrees at 7 bases. The germline V gene has CDR1 SGHTS and CDR2 YDEGEE. The trim removed 4 bases at V and 2 bases at J, leaving 6 bases unmatched. CDR3 size: 15 residues. DNA for the CDR3: TGTGCCAGCAGCGAGACAGGGCTCGGCAATCAGCCCCAGCATTTT. Encoded protein: CASSETGLGNQPQHF.

J is TRBJ2-7 and V is TRBV23-1, with a weak D call TRBD1 (6 bases). Being an ORF, TRBV23-1 has a function that is uncertain. Trimming stripped 0 bases from V and 5 bases from J, with 14 bases between. The CDR3 has 15 residues. CDR3 region: CASSQSPAGANEQYF. The CDR3 coding sequence is TGCGCCAGCAGTCAATCACCGGCAGGGGCAAACGAGCAGTACTTC.

The genes are TRBV5-4 and TRBJ2-1, with TRBD1 as a possible D gene (6 bases). CDR1 and CDR2 (germline): SGHNT, YYREEE (reference sequence). Trimming removed 2 bases from V and 2 bases from J, with 11 bases in between. This CDR3 region has 15 residues. CDR3 amino acids: CASSFTGNPYNEQFF. CDR3 nucleotides: TGTGCCAGCAGCTTTACAGGGAACCCCTACAATGAGCAGTTCTTC.

The rearrangement links TRBV5-1 to TRBJ2-5; 9 bases line up with TRBD2. CDR1 SGHRS and CDR2 YFSETQ come from the germline V gene. CDR3 length: 16 residues. V trimming: 0 bases; J trimming: 1 base; junction bases outside the gene matches: 4. The DNA of the CDR3 is TGCGCCAGCAGCTTGGGGGCGCGGGGGGGCCAAGAGACCCAGTACTTC. It translates to CASSLGARGGQETQYF.

This chain's CDR3 is CASSFGVGGDTQYF. The CDR3 bases are TGTGCCAGCAGTTTTGGGGTAGGGGGGGATACGCAGTATTTT. The chain couples TRBV27 to TRBJ2-3; D is tentatively TRBD1 or TRBD2 (6 bases each). CDR1 is MNHEY and CDR2 is SMNVEV in the germline V gene (reference sequence). This CDR3 has 14 amino acids. V shed 3 bases and J shed 6 bases, with 13 bases lying between them.

The CDR3 sequence: CASSAGLNSGNTIYF. The DNA of the CDR3 is TGTGCCAGCAGCGCAGGACTGAACTCTGGAAACACCATATATTTT. The V call is TRBV7-2, the J call TRBJ1-3; D not certain. Between the trimmed V and J ends, which lost 5 bases and 0 bases, there was a span of 11 bases. The CDR3 is 15 residues long. Germline lookup yields CDR1 SGHTA and CDR2 FQGNSA.

The chain employs TRBV15 and TRBJ1-4, with 8 bases fitting TRBD1. Germline CDR1 is LNHNV and CDR2 is YYDKDF (reference sequence). The CDR3 is made up of 15 amino acids. V trimming: 1 base; J trimming: 3 bases; junction bases outside the gene matches: 1. The CDR3 DNA follows: TGTGCCACCAGCAGAGCGGGACAGGCTAATGAAAAACTGTTTTTT. It codes for CATSRAGQANEKLFF.

The table lists this clone with a count of one. The chain uses TRBV11-1 and TRBJ2-3; the D gene is possibly TRBD2 (6 bases). Germline CDR1 is SGHAT and CDR2 is FQDESV (reference sequence). This CDR3 has 16 amino acids. Between the trimmed V and J ends, which lost 1 base and 0 bases, there was a span of 11 bases. CDR3 bases: TGTGCCAGCAGCTTAGGGGACTCCCTTAGCACAGATACGCAGTATTTT. Encoded protein: CASSLGDSLSTDTQYF.

This clone came up once. The chain links TRBV5-4 to TRBJ1-1; TRBD1 might be the D (5 bases). This CDR3 comprises 14 residues. Looked up from germline, CDR1 is SGHNT and CDR2 is YYREEE (reference sequence). V lost 1 base, J lost 5 bases, and 12 bases lay in between. This chain's CDR3 is CASSLPGGKTEAFF. The DNA for the CDR3 is TGTGCCAGCAGCTTGCCCGGGGGGAAGACTGAAGCTTTCTTT.

The chain has TRBV6-5 and TRBJ1-4; the D gene is possibly TRBD1 (5 bases). The V end lost 3 bases, the J end lost 6 bases, and 11 bases lay between the germline ends. Germline V gene data show CDR1 as MNHEY and CDR2 as SVGAGI. The CDR3 extends over 14 amino acids. CDR3 sequence: CASSYRGVDEKLFF. The DNA of the CDR3 is TGTGCCAGCAGTTATCGAGGGGTTGATGAAAAACTGTTTTTT.

The gene calls are TRBV4-2 and TRBJ2-7; 8 nucleotides align to TRBD2. The CDR3 contains 16 residues. Germline CDR1 LGHNA, CDR2 YNFKEQ. Losses at the gene ends were 0 bases for V and 4 bases for J; bases not matched to a gene: 8. Written as DNA, the CDR3 is TGTGCCAGCAGCCAAGAAAAGCGGGGGACCCTGTACGAGCAGTACTTC. It yields the protein CASSQEKRGTLYEQYF.

The chain employs TRBV27 and TRBJ2-2, with unresolved D. The CDR3 contains 16 residues. V shed 7 bases and J shed 3 bases, with 18 bases lying between them. Germline V gene sequence: CDR1 MNHEY, CDR2 SMNVEV (reference sequence). The CDR3 coding sequence is TGTGCCAGCACTCCCAGCGCCGCGTCCTACACCGGGGAGCTGTTTTTT. This codes for CASTPSAASYTGELFF.

The V gene is TRBV6-1, the J gene TRBJ2-7; 8 nucleotides line up with TRBD1. This CDR3 contains 11 residues. Germline V gene data show CDR1 as MNHNS and CDR2 as SASEGT. J gave up 6 bases and V 7 bases, and 2 bases lay outside the gene matches. The CDR3, as DNA: TGTGCCAGCACAGGACAGGGCGAGCAGTACTTC. This codes for CASTGQGEQYF.

V and J are TRBV4-1 and TRBJ2-7, with D unclear. The V gene lost 3 bases and the J gene lost 12 bases, with 9 bases spanning the gap. CDR1 MGHRA and CDR2 YSYEKL come from the germline V gene. The CDR3 has 10 amino acids. CDR3 in DNA: TGCGCCAGCAGCCACCCGAAGCCGTACTTC. It yields the protein CASSHPKPYF.

The V gene is TRBV18, the J gene TRBJ1-1, with 8 nucleotides matching TRBD1. V lost 2 bases, J lost 5 bases, and 10 bases stayed unmatched. CDR3 length: 16 residues. Germline V lookup: CDR1 KGHSH, CDR2 LQKENI. The CDR3 region has the DNA TGTGCCAGCTCACCAATAACAGGGGGGGCTGGGACTGAAGCTTTCTTT. Amino acids: CASSPITGGAGTEAFF. The whole variable domain, filled in from reference TRBV18 and TRBJ1-1, reads NAGVMQNPRHLVRRRGQEARLRCSPMKGHSHVYWYRQLPEEGLKFMVYLQKENIIDESGMPKERFSAEFPKEGPSILRIQQVVRGDSAAYFCASSPITGGAGTEAFFGQGTRLTVV.

The CDR3 sequence: CASSQDPGQGVGGYGYTF. CDR3 DNA: TGCGCCAGCAGCCAAGATCCGGGACAGGGGGTTGGGGGCTATGGCTACACCTTC. V is TRBV4-3 and J is TRBJ1-2; 11 bases are a match to TRBD1. Trimming cost V 0 bases and J 4 bases; bases outside gene matches: 10. Germline lookup yields CDR1 LGHNA and CDR2 YSLEER. The CDR3 runs to 18 residues.

In its sample, this clone was seen once. The chain is built from TRBV7-6 and TRBJ1-2, with D uncertain. The CDR3 consists of 14 residues. Between the trimmed V and J ends, which lost 1 base and 8 bases, there was a span of 14 bases. Germline V CDR1 and CDR2: SGHVS, FNYEAQ. The CDR3 DNA follows: TGTGCCAGCAGCTTAGTGGCGGGTATTGACGGCTACACCTTC. It specifies CASSLVAGIDGYTF.

This rearrangement joins TRBV19 to TRBJ1-1, with D unresolved. The V and J ends lost 5 bases and 1 base respectively, with 5 bases between them. CDR3 length equals 12 residues. CDR1 and CDR2 from the germline V gene are LNHDA and SQIVND (reference sequence). CDR3 region: CASSPWNTEAFF. The CDR3 coding sequence is TGTGCCAGTAGTCCCTGGAACACTGAAGCTTTCTTT.

The rearrangement joins TRBV5-1 to TRBJ2-2; the match to TRBD1 covers 8 bases. V gave up 8 bases and J gave up 1 base; unmatched junction bases: 10. Germline V gives CDR1 SGHRS, CDR2 YFSETQ. The CDR3 runs to 16 residues. In DNA, the CDR3 is TGCGCCAGTTATTCCGCTGGACAGGGGAACACCGGGGAGCTGTTTTTT. This gives the protein CASYSAGQGNTGELFF. The whole variable domain, filled in from reference TRBV5-1 and TRBJ2-2, reads KAGVTQTPRYLIKTRGQQVTLSCSPISGHRSVSWYQQTPGQGLQFLFEYFSETQRNKGNFPGRFSGRQFSNSRSEMNVSTLELGDSALYLCASYSAGQGNTGELFFGEGSRLTVL.

This clone came up once. J is TRBJ1-1 and V is TRBV6-5; TRBD1 might be the D (6 bases). The germline CDR1 and CDR2 sequences are MNHEY and SVGAGI. This CDR3 has 15 residues. The ends were cut back, 2 bases at V and 0 bases at J, with 10 bases in the middle. Here the CDR3 DNA reads TGTGCCAGCAGTTACCCGCACAGGGTGAACACTGAAGCTTTCTTT. Translating gives CASSYPHRVNTEAFF.